A single sample is the source of the 9 T cell receptor beta chains below, sequenced in a study of OX40 agonist ivuxolimab in advanced cancers. Receptor amplification or capture employed the immunoSEQ multiplex PCR assay. What TCRdb holds here is the immuneACCESS table cut down to in-frame rearrangements. Part of the clones is not present; checked against another copy, under half of the missing clones reflect an unresolved V gene, and the others are unexplained. Recorded for this sample are roughly 100,000 clones; around 87% of them occurred a single time. The biggest ten clones account for around 1.6% of the sample. The specimen comprised CD4+ or CD8+ T cells sorted from blood, sampled in a trial of the OX40 agonist ivuxolimab. The receptors here all came from an adult with an advanced solid tumor such as melanoma, head and neck, liver or kidney cancer.

The chain joins TRBV7-8 to TRBJ1-2; a possible D gene is TRBD1 (5 bases). V dropped 5 bases and J dropped 4 bases, with 17 bases sitting between them. Germline loops: CDR1 SGHVS, CDR2 FQNEAQ. This CDR3 is built from 15 residues. CDR3 nucleotides: TGTGCCAGCAGCCAAATCCCGGGGGTGGGCTATGGCTACACCTTC. It encodes CASSQIPGVGYGYTF.

V is TRBV15 and J is TRBJ1-1, with a tentative D call TRBD1 (5 bases). Germline assignment: CDR1 LNHNV and CDR2 YYDKDF (reference sequence). The CDR3 is made up of 10 amino acids. Trimming left V 9 bases short and J 5 bases short, with 7 bases between. The CDR3 loop reads CATGGTEAFF. Written as DNA, the CDR3 is TGTGCCACTGGGGGAACTGAAGCTTTCTTT.

The chain links TRBV11-2 to TRBJ1-1; D call uncertain. V was shortened by 5 bases and J by 2 bases, with 9 bases between the two germline ends. The CDR3 spans 13 residues. The germline gives CDR1 SGHAT, CDR2 FQNNGV. The CDR3 loop reads CASSLLINTEAFF. DNA of the CDR3: TGTGCCAGCAGCCTTCTGATAAACACTGAAGCTTTCTTT. The full variable domain, rest sourced from reference TRBV11-2 and TRBJ1-1, is EAGVAQSPRYKIIEKRQSVAFWCNPISGHATLYWYQQILGQGPKLLIQFQNNGVVDDSQLPKDRFSAERLKGVDSTLKIQPAKLEDSAVYLCASSLLINTEAFFGQGTRLTVV.

This clone was picked up one time. The rearrangement uses TRBV6-1 and TRBJ2-5; weak D call: TRBD1 (6 bases). The CDR3 has 15 amino acids. Germline V gives CDR1 MNHNS, CDR2 SASEGT. With 2 bases removed from V and 5 bases from J, the gap between germline ends came to 15 bases. The CDR3 nucleotides are TGTGCCAGCAGTGAAACGGGGACATTCATGGAGACCCAGTACTTC. It specifies CASSETGTFMETQYF.

The rearrangement joins TRBV6-4 to TRBJ2-3; D is ambiguous. V was shortened by 5 bases and J by 4 bases, with 16 bases between the two germline ends. Germline lookup yields CDR1 MRHNA and CDR2 SNTAGT. The CDR3 is 15 amino acids. The CDR3 DNA sequence: TGTGCCAGCAGTAGGAGTGGGGTTGGAGCAGATACGCAGTATTTT. Translating it yields CASSRSGVGADTQYF.

This clone has a count of ten or more. J is TRBJ2-7 and V is TRBV5-1; 11 bases are shared with TRBD2. Trimming at V came to 4 bases and at J to 6 bases, leaving 3 bases not matched to a gene. Germline V gene lookup returns CDR1 SGHRS and CDR2 YFSETQ. The CDR3 totals 13 residues. The CDR3 here is CASSTGLAGEQYF. Here the CDR3 DNA reads TGCGCCAGCAGCACCGGACTAGCGGGCGAGCAGTACTTC.

The chain carries TRBV7-2 and TRBJ2-2; 16 bases are shared with TRBD2. The germline CDR1 and CDR2 sequences are SGHTA and FQGNSA. The CDR3 loop spans 18 amino acids. V trimming: 5 bases; J trimming: 5 bases; junction bases outside the gene matches: 8. The CDR3 reads CASSPPGLAGGRTGELFF. CDR3 bases: TGTGCCAGCAGCCCCCCGGGACTAGCGGGGGGGCGAACCGGGGAGCTGTTTTTT.

The sample holds one count of this clone. J is TRBJ2-1 and V is TRBV5-4, with 14 bases aligning to TRBD2. Germline CDR1 SGHNT, CDR2 YYREEE (reference sequence). With V trimmed by 4 bases and J by 9 bases, 6 bases remained unmatched. This CDR3 contains 15 residues. CDR3 amino acids: CASSPGLAGVGEQFF. CDR3 nucleotide sequence: TGTGCCAGCAGCCCGGGACTAGCGGGAGTAGGTGAGCAGTTCTTC.

The chain links TRBV7-9 to TRBJ2-1; 10 bases are a match to TRBD1. This CDR3 spans 16 amino acids. The V gene end was trimmed by 7 bases and the J gene end by 5 bases; junction bases not matched to a gene: 11. Looked up from germline, CDR1 is SEHNR and CDR2 is FQNEAQ (reference sequence). The CDR3: CASTIMTGQGNNEQFF. The CDR3 bases are TGTGCCAGCACCATTATGACGGGACAGGGGAACAATGAGCAGTTCTTC.